The 18 T cell receptor beta chains listed next were all sequenced from one sample in a study of beta chain features in type 1 diabetes. As every portion of the isolated RNA was reverse transcribed, the sequencing read expressed TCRB transcripts. The repertoire was sequenced with immunoSEQ multiplex PCR; TCRdb's copy has only in-frame clones and lacks some. This table has under 550,000 clones, 11% appearing once. The sequencing input was naive CD4+ T cells from blood. The receptors were gathered from a young woman in good health.

The chain recombines TRBV7-2 with TRBJ1-1, with 9 positions matching TRBD1. With V trimmed by 5 bases and J by 5 bases, 9 bases remained unmatched. The germline V gene encodes CDR1 SGHTA and CDR2 FQGNSA. The CDR3 totals 15 residues. The DNA of the CDR3 is TGTGCCAGCAGCGCGAAGGACAGGGGATCGACTGAAGCTTTCTTT. It translates to CASSAKDRGSTEAFF.

This clone has a handful of counts. The V and J genes are TRBV9 and TRBJ2-5; D uncertain. The CDR3 extends over 14 amino acids. V was cut by 5 bases and J by 4 bases, with 15 bases left in between. Germline values: CDR1 SGDLS, CDR2 YYNGEE. CDR3 sequence (DNA): TGTGCCAGCAGTGTCCTGGGTCAAGGAGAGACCCAGTACTTC. Amino acid sequence: CASSVLGQGETQYF.

The table lists this clone with a few counts. V gene TRBV7-2 combines with J gene TRBJ1-5; perhaps TRBD1 as D (5 bases). Germline-derived CDR1 and CDR2 are SGHTA and FQGNSA. The CDR3 spans 14 residues. Trimming removed 5 bases at V and 2 bases at J, with 10 bases between. In DNA, the CDR3 is TGTGCCAGCAGCGGGGCAGTTGGCAATCAGCCCCAGCATTTT. Protein: CASSGAVGNQPQHF.

The chain employs TRBV5-1 and TRBJ1-4; tentative D call: TRBD1 (6 bases). The CDR3 is 15 amino acids. Germline CDR1 SGHRS, CDR2 YFSETQ. V shed 4 bases and J shed 5 bases, with 15 bases lying between them. The CDR3 DNA sequence: TGCGCCAGCAGCCACCAACAGGGAGGAAATGAAAAACTGTTTTTT. Protein product: CASSHQQGGNEKLFF.

The rearrangement uses TRBV29-1 and TRBJ1-1; 7 nucleotides agree with TRBD1. CDR1 SQVTM and CDR2 ANQGSEA come from the germline V gene. J was trimmed by 4 bases and V by 4 bases; bases with no gene match: 9. CDR3 length equals 14 residues. The CDR3 coding sequence is TGCAGCGTTGGGGTAGGGGGCCAGGGCACTGAAGCTTTCTTT. It translates to CSVGVGGQGTEAFF.

This clone was seen a few times. The chain carries TRBV7-2 and TRBJ2-5; 7 bases align to TRBD2. Looked up from germline, CDR1 is SGHTA and CDR2 is FQGNSA. V shed 6 bases, J shed 5 bases, and the junction held 9 bases outside the gene matches. CDR3 length: 14 amino acids. The CDR3 DNA reads as TGTGCCAGCAGTCTTAGCGGGTTGAGGGAGACCCAGTACTTC. Residues: CASSLSGLRETQYF. The complete variable domain, with remaining parts taken from reference TRBV7-2 and TRBJ2-5, reads GAGVSQSPSNKVTEKGKDVELRCDPISGHTALYWYRQSLGQGLEFLIYFQGNSAPDKSGLPSDRFSAERTGGSVSTLTIQRTQQEDSAVYLCASSLSGLRETQYFGPGTRLLVL.

This clone was seen a few times. The J gene is TRBJ2-5, the V gene TRBV27; tentatively, D is TRBD1 or TRBD2 (5 bases each). The germline V gene has CDR1 MNHEY and CDR2 SMNVEV (reference sequence). The CDR3 consists of 13 residues. Trimming removed 1 base at V and 7 bases at J, with 10 bases between. Written as DNA, the CDR3 is TGTGCCAGCAGTTTATGGGCGAGGGGGACCCAGTACTTC. It is translated as CASSLWARGTQYF.

This chain joins TRBV14 and TRBJ1-1; no reliable D call. This CDR3 spans 13 amino acids. Germline CDR1 SGHDN, CDR2 FVKESK. V was pared by 1 base and J by 10 bases, with 13 bases between. In DNA form, the CDR3 reads TGTGCCAGCAGCCAAGTTGCGGTCAGCCGAGCTTTCTTT. Amino acid sequence: CASSQVAVSRAFF.

The chain is built from TRBV4-2 and TRBJ2-7; 9 nucleotides align to TRBD2. CDR1 and CDR2 from the germline V gene are LGHNA and YNFKEQ. The V segment lost 1 base and the J segment 0 bases; nucleotides outside the gene matches: 7. This CDR3 region has 17 residues. The CDR3 nucleotides read TGTGCCAGCAGCCAAGTTAACCTAGCGGGAAGCTCCTACGAGCAGTACGTC. This sequence encodes CASSQVNLAGSSYEQYV.

The chain carries TRBV5-1 and TRBJ2-7, with a weak D call TRBD1 (6 bases). Trimming removed 2 bases from V and 0 bases from J, with 9 bases in between. This CDR3 has 14 residues. Germline loops: CDR1 SGHRS, CDR2 YFSETQ. CDR3: CASSFDRSSYEQYF. The CDR3 DNA follows: TGCGCCAGCAGCTTTGACAGGAGCTCCTACGAGCAGTACTTC.

The genes are TRBV5-4 and TRBJ2-1; no clear D gene. V shed 2 bases and J shed 7 bases, with 4 bases lying between them. The CDR3 is 11 amino acids. The germline V gene encodes CDR1 SGHNT and CDR2 YYREEE (reference sequence). The CDR3 loop is CASSFGNEQFF. In DNA form, the CDR3 reads TGTGCCAGCAGCTTTGGAAATGAGCAGTTCTTC. Together with reference TRBV5-4 and TRBJ2-1, the CDR3 gives the full variable domain: ETGVTQSPTHLIKTRGQQVTLRCSSQSGHNTVSWYQQALGQGPQFIFQYYREEENGRGNFPPRFSGLQFPNYSSELNVNALELDDSALYLCASSFGNEQFFGPGTRLTVL.

This clone was seen a few times. The V call is TRBV28, the J call TRBJ2-7; D could derive from TRBD1 or TRBD2 (5 bases each). Germline lookup yields CDR1 MDHEN and CDR2 SYDVKM. The ends were cut back, 6 bases at V and 5 bases at J, with 23 bases in the middle. The CDR3 loop spans 16 amino acids. CDR3 sequence (DNA): TGTGCCAGCAGCCCCCTGGGGACCTCCGAGGGTCACGAGCAGTACGTC. It codes for CASSPLGTSEGHEQYV.

This chain links TRBV19 with TRBJ2-7; D uncertain. The CDR3 runs 12 residues. V was pared by 2 bases and J by 6 bases, with 8 bases between. Germline loops: CDR1 LNHDA, CDR2 SQIVND (reference sequence). The CDR3 loop reads CASSITPSEQYF. For the CDR3, the DNA is TGTGCCAGTAGTATAACACCATCCGAGCAGTACTTC. The full variable domain, completed using reference TRBV19 and TRBJ2-7, is DGGITQSPKYLFRKEGQNVTLSCEQNLNHDAMYWYRQDPGQGLRLIYYSQIVNDFQKGDIAEGYSVSREKKESFPLTVTSAQKNPTAFYLCASSITPSEQYFGPGTRLTVT.

The J gene is TRBJ2-7, the V gene TRBV25-1, with TRBD1 matching over 9 bases. Per germline, CDR1 MGHDK and CDR2 SYGVNS. The CDR3 has 16 amino acids. V lost 1 base and J lost 7; bases outside the gene matches: 11. The CDR3 DNA follows: TGTGCCAGCAGTGAATTCAGGGGACAGGGAGTCAGGGAGCAGTACTTC. Its translation is CASSEFRGQGVREQYF.

This clone was counted only a few times. CDR3 sequence reads: CAWNPGDRIRTTNYGYTF. CDR3 sequence (DNA): TGTGCCTGGAACCCTGGGGACAGGATACGGACTACTAACTATGGCTACACCTTC. The rearrangement joins TRBV30 to TRBJ1-2; 8 nucleotides align to TRBD1. This CDR3 contains 18 residues. The germline V gene has CDR1 GTSNPN and CDR2 SVGIG (reference sequence). V lost 4 bases and J lost 0; bases outside the gene matches: 16.

Concerning this clone: Other DNA sequences from this sample encode an identical CDR3 as well. The chain carries TRBV27 and TRBJ2-3; no clear D gene. CDR1 and CDR2 (germline): MNHEY, SMNVEV (reference sequence). This CDR3 has 14 residues. The V end lost 0 bases, the J end lost 4 bases, and 8 bases lay between the germline ends. The CDR3 coding sequence is TGTGCCAGCAGTTTATCAGGAGTTCCAGATACGCAGTATTTT. Translation gives CASSLSGVPDTQYF.

This chain uses TRBV7-3 with TRBJ2-5, with 8 positions matching TRBD1. Germline-derived CDR1 and CDR2 are SGHTA and FQGTGA. V dropped 4 bases and J dropped 5; count of bases not matched to a gene: 15. This CDR3 has 17 residues. For the CDR3, the DNA is TGTGCCAGCAGCTCGAGGGGCCCAAGACAGGGGTACGAGACCCAGTACTTC. Protein: CASSSRGPRQGYETQYF.

This clone was counted only a few times. The chain uses TRBV18 and TRBJ2-1; tentative D call: TRBD1 (6 bases). The V gene lost 8 bases and the J gene lost 4 bases, with 18 bases spanning the gap. The CDR3 has 15 amino acids. Germline V CDR1 and CDR2: KGHSH, LQKENI. CDR3: CASALRSDRYNEQFF. The CDR3 DNA follows: TGTGCCAGCGCACTCCGATCAGACAGGTACAATGAGCAGTTCTTC.